This is a list of T cell receptor beta chains from one sample in a study of cytomegalovirus exposure and HLA in healthy donors. Clones were sequenced by immunoSEQ multiplex PCR, and TCRdb holds only the in-frame ones, with some missing. The table lists roughly 150,000 clones, 70% to 80% of them singletons, with around 14% in the top ten. The sequenced material came from PBMCs. These receptors came from a woman between 35 and 50 years old in good health and CMV-seronegative. Each CDR3 is given without its conserved first and last residue.

j_call	v_call	cdr3_aa
TRBJ1-6	TRBV10-3	AISPGGGSSYNSPLH
TRBJ2-1	TRBV7-9	ASSPKLVVPYNEQF
TRBJ2-3	TRBV5-1	ASSPAPGLGTDTQY
TRBJ1-1	TRBV9	ASSVGPSEQAF
TRBJ2-1	TRBV25-1	ASSDSSGTGGNEQF
TRBJ2-5	TRBV7-6	ASSLRPGLAGQETQY
TRBJ2-3	TRBV5-1	ASSLEPLAGLNNL
TRBJ2-1	TRBV2	AGQGDGAYNEQF
TRBJ1-5	TRBV5-1	ASSLESPGNQPQH
TRBJ2-3	TRBV4-2	ASSQEGGRPFTDTQY
TRBJ1-2	TRBV5-1	ASSLAVGRTESGYT
TRBJ2-2	TRBV7-2	ASSLVRGGNTGELF
TRBJ2-1	TRBV6-6	ASSRGSGHYNEQF
TRBJ1-1	TRBV9	ASSETWGGPTEAF
TRBJ2-3	TRBV29-1	SVDPGKDTQY
TRBJ1-1	TRBV6-5	ATWRTGTEAF
TRBJ2-7	TRBV7-6	ASSSLAASGSYEQY
TRBJ1-4	TRBV6-5	ASRLTGFGEKLF
TRBJ2-1	TRBV13	ASSLQGLSSYNEQF
TRBJ2-3	TRBV28	ASSPQGTLGDTQY
TRBJ1-1	TRBV7-2	ASSSLGLNTEAF
TRBJ2-3	TRBV7-9	ASSTPLAGGPDTQY
TRBJ1-1	TRBV7-9	ASSSDTRVVGNTEAF
TRBJ2-5	TRBV7-2	ASSLGGGRETQY
TRBJ1-1	TRBV5-6	ASSLTGRYTEAF
TRBJ2-2	TRBV5-6	ASSPDLGTGELF
TRBJ1-5	TRBV6-6	ASSKQQGNAQPQH
TRBJ2-5	TRBV15	ATSRDRGGFETQY
TRBJ2-1	TRBV14	ASSQDGLATTYNEQF
TRBJ2-3	TRBV11-2	ASSCWDCDTDTQY
TRBJ2-1	TRBV6-5	ASSYPGQEQF
TRBJ1-2	TRBV18	ASSPRDGRVYGYT
TRBJ1-1	TRBV28	ASSVPRGGTEAF
TRBJ2-3	TRBV29-1	SVERGGTDTQY
TRBJ1-2	TRBV4-3	ASSQLTGLQGYT
TRBJ1-1	TRBV11-2	ASSLEPQATEAF
TRBJ2-3	TRBV5-1	ASSQKVQETDTQY
TRBJ1-6	TRBV11-2	ASTYSGTENSPLH
TRBJ2-3	TRBV5-1	ASSLASGGTTDTQY
TRBJ2-5	TRBV5-5	ASSSRTGGAETQY
TRBJ2-3	TRBV19	ATIANLAGSTQY
TRBJ2-1	TRBV7-9	ASSALDTLGANEQF
TRBJ1-2	TRBV29-1	SVWSAYGYT
TRBJ2-1	TRBV11-3	ASGGSSYNEQF
TRBJ1-1	TRBV5-1	ASSLDRNTEAF
TRBJ2-7	TRBV27	ASSMQLKSGGAFEQY
TRBJ2-3	TRBV7-9	ASSLTGTRTDTQY
TRBJ1-1	TRBV4-2	ASSQENGRIAF
TRBJ2-1	TRBV7-3	ASSLKGDYNEQF
TRBJ1-2	TRBV5-6	ASSPTGTVYGYT
TRBJ1-6	TRBV7-2	ASSDYNSYNSPLH
TRBJ2-7	TRBV4-2	ASSQDFNLAYSYEQY
TRBJ1-6	TRBV10-3	AISESSRGTVDSPLH
TRBJ2-4	TRBV11-3	ASSRTGKNSQY